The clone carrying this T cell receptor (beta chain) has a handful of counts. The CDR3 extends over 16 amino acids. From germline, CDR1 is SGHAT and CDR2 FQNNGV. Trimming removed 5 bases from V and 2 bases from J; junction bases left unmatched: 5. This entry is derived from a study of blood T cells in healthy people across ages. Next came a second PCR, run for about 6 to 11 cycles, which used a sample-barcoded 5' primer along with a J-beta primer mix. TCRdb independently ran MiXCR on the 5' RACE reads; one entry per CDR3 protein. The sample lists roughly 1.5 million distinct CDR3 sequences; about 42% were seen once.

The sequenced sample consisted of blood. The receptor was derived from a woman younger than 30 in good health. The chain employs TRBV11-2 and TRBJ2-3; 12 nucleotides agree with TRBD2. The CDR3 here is CASSNGLAGPTDTQYF. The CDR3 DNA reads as TGTGCCAGCAGCAACGGACTAGCGGGGCCCACAGATACGCAGTATTTT.